This T cell receptor beta chain was obtained from a study of blood T cell repertoires in COVID-19. Whole-study context: From T cells, B-cell-depleted T cells, or PBMCs came the material, which was cDNA or gDNA.

As processed by the authors: Researchers report that nucleated cell counts were estimated from reference gene primer amplification. Using immunoSEQ multiplex PCR, the repertoire was profiled, and TCRdb retains in-frame clones only, with some absent. For V, J and clone size, that table is used; D and trimming come from the DNA. Of 95,000 to 150,000 clones in the sample, 85% to 90% were seen once. CDR1 and CDR2 from the germline V gene are KGHSH and LQKENI. The CDR3 has 14 residues. The V and J ends lost 1 base and 3 bases respectively, with 10 bases between them. This clone was observed at least ten times.

The sequenced sample was peripheral blood. This TCR derives from a woman between 65 and 79 years old with acute or convalescent COVID-19. The chain uses TRBV18 and TRBJ2-7, with D maybe TRBD1 (6 bases). CDR3 region: CASSPQGDLYEQYF. CDR3 in DNA: TGTGCCAGCTCACCACAGGGGGATCTCTACGAGCAGTACTTC.